The clone carrying this T cell receptor beta chain was seen just once. Naive CD8 populations comprised CD45RO-negative cells positively selected for CCR7, excluding terminally differentiated effector memory CD45RA+ cells. This sample was taken from a study of shared clonotypes between healthy human individuals. Sequenced by immunoSEQ multiplex PCR; TCRdb stores in-frame clones only, minus some. The data show around 2.1 million clones, 85% to 95% seen once. The CDR3 sequence is 14 residues long. V was shortened by 3 bases and J by 3 bases, with 9 bases between the two germline ends. Germline loops: CDR1 LNHDA, CDR2 SQIVND (reference sequence).

The chain has TRBV19 and TRBJ1-5; D is unresolved. The TCR sequence derives from a man younger than 30 in good health. Some clones in this sample may be carry-over from other donors' samples. Material: naive CD8+ T cells from PBMCs. For the CDR3, the DNA is TGTGCCAGTAGTATCTCGGGCAACAATCAGCCCCAGCATTTT. Translating it yields CASSISGNNQPQHF.